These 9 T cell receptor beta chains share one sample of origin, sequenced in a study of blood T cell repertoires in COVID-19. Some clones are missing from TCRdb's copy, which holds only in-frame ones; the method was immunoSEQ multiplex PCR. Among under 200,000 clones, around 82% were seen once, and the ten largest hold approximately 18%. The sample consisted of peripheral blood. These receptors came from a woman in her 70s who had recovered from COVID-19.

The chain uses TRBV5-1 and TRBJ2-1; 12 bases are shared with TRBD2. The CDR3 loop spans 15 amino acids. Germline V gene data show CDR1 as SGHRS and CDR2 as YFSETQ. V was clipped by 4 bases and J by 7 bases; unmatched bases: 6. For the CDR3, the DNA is TGCGCCAGCAGCCCGCAGGGGACTAGCGGGAATGAGCAGTTCTTC. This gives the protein CASSPQGTSGNEQFF.

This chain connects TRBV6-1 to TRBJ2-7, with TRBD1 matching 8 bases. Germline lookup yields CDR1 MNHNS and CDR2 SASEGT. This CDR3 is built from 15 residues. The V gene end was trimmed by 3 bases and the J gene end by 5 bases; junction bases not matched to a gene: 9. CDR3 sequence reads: CASSEDRVEGDEQYF. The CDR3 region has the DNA TGTGCCAGCAGTGAGGACAGGGTTGAAGGGGACGAGCAGTACTTC.

DNA of the CDR3: TGTGCCAGCAGTTCCCCCCGGGACAGCCCATATGGCTACACCTTC. It codes for CASSSPRDSPYGYTF. The rearrangement joins TRBV6-5 to TRBJ1-2, with TRBD1 identical over 7 bases. V was pared by 4 bases and J by 5 bases, with 10 bases of the junction left unmatched. The CDR3 consists of 15 residues. The germline gives CDR1 MNHEY, CDR2 SVGAGI.

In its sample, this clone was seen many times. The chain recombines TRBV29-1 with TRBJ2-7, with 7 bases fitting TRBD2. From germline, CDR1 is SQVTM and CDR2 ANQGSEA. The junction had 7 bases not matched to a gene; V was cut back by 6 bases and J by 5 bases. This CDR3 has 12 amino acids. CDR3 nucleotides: TGCAGCGTGGGGGGGAGCGGGGACGAGCAGTACTTC. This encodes CSVGGSGDEQYF.

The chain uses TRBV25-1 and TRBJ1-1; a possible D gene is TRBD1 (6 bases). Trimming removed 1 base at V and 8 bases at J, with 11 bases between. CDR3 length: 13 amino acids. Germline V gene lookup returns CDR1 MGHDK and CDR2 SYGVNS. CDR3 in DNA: TGTGCCAGCAGTGAATTGGGGGGGGCCGAAGCTTTCTTT. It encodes CASSELGGAEAFF.

The CDR3: CAINSGSTYEQYF. The CDR3 bases are TGTGCCATCAATAGCGGGAGCACCTACGAGCAGTACTTC. V usage is TRBV10-3 and J usage is TRBJ2-7; 9 bases align to TRBD2. Trimming removed 7 bases from V and 2 bases from J; junction bases left unmatched: 3. The CDR3 totals 13 residues. Per germline, CDR1 ENHRY and CDR2 SYGVKD.

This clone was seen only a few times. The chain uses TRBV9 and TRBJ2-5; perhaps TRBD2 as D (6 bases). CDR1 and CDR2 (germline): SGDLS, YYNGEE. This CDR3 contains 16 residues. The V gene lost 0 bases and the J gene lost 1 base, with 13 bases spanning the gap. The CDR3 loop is CASSVGAGNFQETQYF. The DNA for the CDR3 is TGTGCCAGCAGCGTAGGGGCGGGGAACTTCCAAGAGACCCAGTACTTC.

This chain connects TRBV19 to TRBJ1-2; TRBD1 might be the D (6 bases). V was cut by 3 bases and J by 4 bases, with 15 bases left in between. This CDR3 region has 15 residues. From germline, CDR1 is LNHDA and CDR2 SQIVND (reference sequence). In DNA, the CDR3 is TGTGCCAGTAGTATCGCGGGGGGCAGTGGCTATGGCTACACCTTC. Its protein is CASSIAGGSGYGYTF.

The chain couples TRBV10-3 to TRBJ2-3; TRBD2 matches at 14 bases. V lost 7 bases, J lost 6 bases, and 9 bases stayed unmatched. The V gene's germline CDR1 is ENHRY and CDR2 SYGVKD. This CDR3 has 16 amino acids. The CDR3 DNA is TGTGCCATCACCCGAGGGACTAGCGGGAGTGGGGATACGCAGTATTTT. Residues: CAITRGTSGSGDTQYF.